This T cell receptor beta chain was found in a study of blood T cell repertoires in COVID-19. Looking at the study overall: Sources were T cells, B-cell-depleted T cells, or PBMCs; the material itself was cDNA or gDNA.

Trimming took 4 bases from V and 1 from J, leaving 7 bases between them. Germline lookup yields CDR1 KGHSH and CDR2 LQKENI. The CDR3 contains 13 residues. In the original processing: Reference gene primer amplification gave estimated nucleated cell counts. The table came from immunoSEQ multiplex PCR; TCRdb's copy has only in-frame clones and leaves some out. V and J calls and clone size are copied from that table; D and trimming were computed from the DNA. The sample consists of about 250,000 clones, 85% to 95% of them appearing once. It was during active infection that Seattle patients were enrolled and then longitudinally followed.

This receptor was obtained from a man aged 25-45 years with COVID-19, enrolled during active disease. The material sequenced was peripheral blood. V usage is TRBV18 and J usage is TRBJ1-1; D remains ambiguous. The CDR3 loop is CASSLTENTEAFF. The CDR3 coding sequence is TGTGCCAGCTCACTTACAGAGAACACTGAAGCTTTCTTT.